Below, 13 T cell receptor beta chains from the same sample are listed, as sequenced in a study of beta chain features in type 1 diabetes. Whole-study results and caveats: TCRB CDR3s were moderately but significantly shorter in Type 1 diabetes patients in all four CD4+ subsets.

The antigens of these receptors remain unknown. Expressed TCRB transcripts got sequenced, as all isolated RNA was reverse transcribed. Assay: immunoSEQ multiplex PCR; the TCRdb copy retains only in-frame clones and omits some. The sample consists of roughly 300,000 clones, around an eighth of them appearing once. Specimen: naive CD4+ T cells from blood. These receptors were taken from a man aged 25 to 45 with type 1 diabetes.

The chain combines TRBV7-2 with TRBJ2-5; D may be TRBD2 (6 bases). Germline V gene sequence: CDR1 SGHTA, CDR2 FQGNSA. This CDR3 is built from 16 residues. V shed 2 bases and J shed 4 bases, with 17 bases lying between them. As DNA, the CDR3 is TGTGCCAGCAGCTTACCCGGGACTCGCGAGGGAGAGACCCAGTACTTC. It codes for CASSLPGTREGETQYF.

V and J are TRBV6-6 and TRBJ2-7, with 9 positions matching TRBD2. The CDR3 totals 14 residues. Germline V CDR1 and CDR2: MNHNY, SVGAGI (reference sequence). Trimming removed 6 bases from V and 3 bases from J; junction bases left unmatched: 6. The CDR3 loop is CASRSGTSRYEQYF. CDR3 sequence (DNA): TGTGCCAGCAGGTCCGGGACTAGCCGCTACGAGCAGTACTTC.

This sequence joins TRBV4-1 and TRBJ2-5, with D uncertain. This CDR3 has 13 amino acids. Trimming cost V 0 bases and J 5 bases, with 7 bases left between them. In germline, CDR1 is MGHRA, CDR2 YSYEKL. This chain's CDR3 is CASSQEQVETQYF. The CDR3 nucleotides read TGCGCCAGCAGCCAAGAGCAGGTGGAGACCCAGTACTTC.

This clone was counted between two and nine times. The V call is TRBV30, the J call TRBJ1-1; a possible D gene is TRBD1 (6 bases). Germline lookup yields CDR1 GTSNPN and CDR2 SVGIG (reference sequence). V lost 7 bases and J lost 10, with 16 bases in between. The CDR3 is made up of 11 amino acids. In nucleotides, the CDR3 is TGTGCCTTCGGACAGACCGTAGGAGCTTTCTTT. Its translation is CAFGQTVGAFF. Variable domain in full (rest from reference TRBV30 and TRBJ1-1): SQTIHQWPATLVQPVGSPLSLECTVEGTSNPNLYWYRQAAGRGLQLLFYSVGIGQISSEVPQNLSASRPQDRQFILSSKKLLLSDSGFYLCAFGQTVGAFFGQGTRLTVV.

This clone was seen only a few times. The chain links TRBV5-1 to TRBJ2-3; D is unclear. V gave up 0 bases and J gave up 6 bases, with 5 bases separating them. Per germline, CDR1 SGHRS and CDR2 YFSETQ. The CDR3 spans 12 residues. The CDR3 is CASSLDWDTQYF. The DNA for the CDR3 is TGCGCCAGCAGCTTGGACTGGGATACGCAGTATTTT.

The chain combines TRBV11-2 with TRBJ1-5; D not certain. Trimming shortened V by 5 bases and J by 4 bases, and 9 bases separated the two germline ends. Per germline, CDR1 SGHAT and CDR2 FQNNGV. This CDR3 spans 13 amino acids. This CDR3 reads CASSPGENQPQHF. The CDR3 DNA sequence: TGTGCCAGCAGCCCCGGGGAGAATCAGCCCCAGCATTTT.

The genes are TRBV5-4 and TRBJ2-2; D is unresolved. V gave up 3 bases and J gave up 2 bases, with 11 bases separating them. This CDR3 is built from 15 residues. Germline CDR1 is SGHNT and CDR2 is YYREEE (reference sequence). The CDR3 coding sequence is TGTGCCAGCAGCTCCGGCGGTTTCAACACCGGGGAGCTGTTTTTT. Translated, it gives CASSSGGFNTGELFF.

The chain joins TRBV14 to TRBJ1-1, with 7 nucleotides matching TRBD1. CDR1 SGHDN and CDR2 FVKESK come from the germline V gene. The CDR3 totals 14 residues. V lost 6 bases, J lost 5 bases, and 9 bases stayed unmatched. CDR3 protein: CASSPTGSWTEAFF. CDR3 in DNA: TGTGCCAGCAGTCCGACAGGGTCCTGGACTGAAGCTTTCTTT.

This clone has more than one count but fewer than ten. The V and J genes are TRBV5-1 and TRBJ2-2; 7 bases align to TRBD2. V lost 9 bases to trimming and J lost 7 bases; unmatched junction nucleotides: 12. The germline V gene encodes CDR1 SGHRS and CDR2 YFSETQ. The CDR3 is 14 residues long. The CDR3 reads CATSQTGGSGELFF. In DNA, the CDR3 is TGCGCCACCTCTCAGACTGGCGGGAGCGGGGAGCTGTTTTTT.

This clone came up a few times. This chain uses TRBV30 with TRBJ2-3; 11 positions agree with TRBD2. Germline lookup yields CDR1 GTSNPN and CDR2 SVGIG (reference sequence). The CDR3 length is 16 residues. V lost 5 bases and J lost 2; bases outside the gene matches: 9. This chain's CDR3 is CAWGARTSGFTDTQYF. In DNA form, the CDR3 reads TGTGCCTGGGGTGCCCGGACTAGCGGGTTCACAGATACGCAGTATTTT.

The CDR3 DNA follows: TGTGCCAGCAGCTCCAAGCTGAGGGAGGCCGGGGAGCTGTTTTTT. It is translated as CASSSKLREAGELFF. The gene calls are TRBV7-9 and TRBJ2-2; D might be TRBD2 (6 bases). The germline V and J ends were trimmed by 4 bases and 6 bases, with 15 bases remaining between them. CDR1 is SEHNR and CDR2 is FQNEAQ in the germline V gene (reference sequence). The length of the CDR3 is 15 residues.

The V and J genes are TRBV5-1 and TRBJ2-2; TRBD2 matches at 11 bases. V shed 3 bases, J shed 5 bases, and the junction held 3 bases outside the gene matches. The length of the CDR3 is 15 residues. CDR1 and CDR2 from the germline V gene are SGHRS and YFSETQ. The CDR3 DNA is TGCGCCAGCAGCTCCGGGACTAGCGGAACCGGGGAGCTGTTTTTT. Translated, it gives CASSSGTSGTGELFF. Full variable domain (outside the CDR3, taken from reference TRBV5-1 and TRBJ2-2): KAGVTQTPRYLIKTRGQQVTLSCSPISGHRSVSWYQQTPGQGLQFLFEYFSETQRNKGNFPGRFSGRQFSNSRSEMNVSTLELGDSALYLCASSSGTSGTGELFFGEGSRLTVL.

This clone was counted between two and nine times. V and J are TRBV6-1 and TRBJ2-6; possibly TRBD1 for D (5 bases). This CDR3 has 17 residues. V was pared by 2 bases and J by 1 base, with 12 bases between. CDR1 is MNHNS, CDR2 SASEGT, per germline. CDR3 nucleotides: TGTGCCAGCAGTGAACGAGGACAAGAATCTGGGGCCAACGTCCTGACTTTC. Amino acids: CASSERGQESGANVLTF.